This TCR beta chain was identified during a study of CD8 T cells in ankylosing spondylitis. Findings of the study overall: The disease-linked clones had a CD8+ phenotype and low blood frequencies. Characteristic of ankylosing spondylitis blood, it appeared, was a TCR beta motif comprising fewer than 10 highly homologous variants. Reports of some motif variants in reactive arthritis synovial fluid and blood predate this one.

There are many counts of this clonotype. Its antigen is not identified. By quantitative 5'-RACE with molecular barcodes, the TCR beta libraries were made. TCRdb processed the 5' RACE reads anew with MiXCR; each CDR3 protein has one entry. Of just under 550,000 distinct CDR3 sequences detected, roughly 13% appear once; the ten largest clones hold approximately 7%. This CDR3 contains 12 residues. Trimming removed 0 bases at V and 12 bases at J, with 7 bases between. CDR1 and CDR2 (germline): SGHRS, YFSETQ. The receptor comes from a male donor with ankylosing spondylitis. The sample comprised blood, either unsorted or a sorted T cell fraction (not recorded which). V gene TRBV5-1 combines with J gene TRBJ1-6; D is unclear. CDR3 coding DNA: TGCGCCAGCAGCTTGGAGAGCGAACCCCTCCACTTT. This sequence encodes CASSLESEPLHF.